Following are 7 T cell receptor beta chains from one sample sequenced in a study of shared clonotypes between healthy human individuals. This table comes from immunoSEQ multiplex PCR, and its TCRdb copy is limited to in-frame clones, with some not included. The sample yields hundreds of thousands of clones, more than 70% seen once. The sample consisted of memory CD4+ T cells sorted from blood. Indicated subset: CD45RA-negative fraction. The receptors here all came from a woman younger than 45 in good health.

The rearrangement joins TRBV7-8 to TRBJ1-5; D ambiguous. Germline CDR1 is SGHVS and CDR2 is FQNEAQ. The CDR3 contains 14 residues. Trimming stripped 6 bases from V and 7 bases from J, with 16 bases between. CDR3 nucleotides: TGTGCCAGCAGACCTCGGGGTCAAGGACAGCCCCAGCATTTT. Amino acids: CASRPRGQGQPQHF.

This clone has at least ten counts. This sample also contains other DNA sequences that code for the same CDR3. The J gene is TRBJ1-5, the V gene TRBV14; D ambiguous. The length of the CDR3 is 13 residues. V lost 3 bases to trimming and J lost 5 bases, with 8 bases between them. Germline V gene lookup returns CDR1 SGHDN and CDR2 FVKESK. The CDR3 is CASSQARDQPQHF. CDR3 nucleotides: TGTGCCAGCAGCCAGGCCCGGGATCAGCCCCAGCATTTT.

The V gene is TRBV23-1, the J gene TRBJ1-2, with D possibly matching TRBD1 (6 bases). TRBV23-1 carries the ORF label, with uncertain function. This CDR3 comprises 14 residues. The V gene lost 2 bases and the J gene lost 8 bases, with 15 bases spanning the gap. The CDR3 DNA sequence: TGCGCCAGCAGTCAAGGCGAACAGGGACGAGGCTACACCTTC. Translated, it gives CASSQGEQGRGYTF.

The chain couples TRBV7-9 to TRBJ1-2; the D is unclear. The CDR3 totals 12 residues. CDR1 and CDR2 (germline): SEHNR, FQNEAQ (reference sequence). Trimming removed 7 bases from V and 5 bases from J, with 11 bases in between. DNA for the CDR3: TGTGCCAGCATCCCTAACCAGTATGGCTACACCTTC. This sequence encodes CASIPNQYGYTF.

Turning to this clone: The same CDR3 arises from other DNA sequences in this sample as well. The chain couples TRBV5-1 to TRBJ1-2; D might be TRBD1 (5 bases). The V end was cut by 4 bases, the J end by 3 bases, with 10 bases between. The germline V gene has CDR1 SGHRS and CDR2 YFSETQ. The CDR3 runs 13 residues. The CDR3 loop reads CASSPQGDYGYTF. The DNA of the CDR3 is TGCGCCAGCAGCCCTCAGGGTGACTATGGCTACACCTTC.

This clone was counted between two and nine times. This sequence joins TRBV7-2 and TRBJ1-2; unclear D gene. In germline, CDR1 is SGHTA, CDR2 FQGNSA. This CDR3 is built from 13 residues. V dropped 3 bases and J dropped 8 bases, with 13 bases sitting between them. CDR3 residues: CASSLETIVGYTF. The CDR3 DNA follows: TGTGCCAGCAGCTTGGAGACGATAGTAGGCTACACCTTC.

The chain has TRBV5-1 and TRBJ1-2, with D perhaps TRBD1 (6 bases). This CDR3 has 15 amino acids. With 0 bases removed from V and 3 bases from J, the gap between germline ends came to 12 bases. From germline, CDR1 is SGHRS and CDR2 YFSETQ. CDR3 in DNA: TGCGCCAGCAGCTTGGAGGTGGCAGGGGACTATGGCTACACCTTC. It yields the protein CASSLEVAGDYGYTF.